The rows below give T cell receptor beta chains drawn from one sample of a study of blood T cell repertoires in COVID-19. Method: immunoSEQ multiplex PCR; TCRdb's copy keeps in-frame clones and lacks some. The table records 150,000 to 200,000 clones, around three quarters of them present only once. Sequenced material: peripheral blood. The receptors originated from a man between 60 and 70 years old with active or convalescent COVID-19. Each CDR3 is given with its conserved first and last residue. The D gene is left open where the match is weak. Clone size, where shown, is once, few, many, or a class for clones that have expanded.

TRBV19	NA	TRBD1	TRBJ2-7	CASSVSPGQGPLYEQYF	TGTGCCAGTAGCGTTTCACCGGGACAGGGGCCTCTCTACGAGCAGTACTTC
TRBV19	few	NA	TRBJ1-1	CASTKRGITEAFF	TGTGCCAGTACCAAGAGGGGGATCACTGAAGCTTTCTTT
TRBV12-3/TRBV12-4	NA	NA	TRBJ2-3	CASSPTTTDTQYF	TGTGCCAGCAGTCCGACTACCACAGATACGCAGTATTTT
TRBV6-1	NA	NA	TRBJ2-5	CASSDGTRKETQYF	TGTGCCAGCAGTGACGGGACACGAAAAGAGACCCAGTACTTC
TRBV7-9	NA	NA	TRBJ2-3	CASSLVAGGTDTQYF	TGTGCCAGCAGCTTAGTGGCGGGCGGCACAGATACGCAGTATTTT
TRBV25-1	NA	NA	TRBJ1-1	CATRWGAREAFF	TGTGCCACCCGATGGGGCGCCCGTGAAGCTTTCTTT
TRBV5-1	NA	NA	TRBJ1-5	CASSLGANQPQHF	TGCGCCAGCAGCTTGGGGGCTAATCAGCCCCAGCATTTT
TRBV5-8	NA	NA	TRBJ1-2	CASSLDRNYGYTF	TGTGCCAGCAGCTTGGACAGGAACTATGGCTACACCTTC
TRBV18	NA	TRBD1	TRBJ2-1	CASSPAGTGNYNEQFF	TGTGCCAGCTCACCAGCGGGGACAGGGAACTACAATGAGCAGTTCTTC
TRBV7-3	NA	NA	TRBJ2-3	CASSSTGDTQYF	TGTGCCAGCAGCTCCACTGGAGATACGCAGTATTTT
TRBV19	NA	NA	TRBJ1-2	CASRSAGIAGLNGYTF	TGTGCCAGTAGGTCAGCCGGGATAGCGGGGTTGAATGGCTACACCTTC
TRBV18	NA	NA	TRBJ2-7	CASSSPGHRYEQYF	TGTGCCAGCTCATCACCGGGACACAGATACGAGCAGTACTTC
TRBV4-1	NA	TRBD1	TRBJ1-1	CASSQPGQGPTEAFF	TGCGCCAGCAGCCAACCTGGACAGGGGCCCACTGAAGCTTTCTTT
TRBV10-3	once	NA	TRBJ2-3	CAIRKTGEGADTQYF	TGTGCCATCAGGAAGACAGGGGAGGGGGCAGATACGCAGTATTTT
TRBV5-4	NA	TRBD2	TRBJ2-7	CASSSGGLVTSYEQYF	TGTGCCAGCAGCTCCGGGGGACTAGTAACCTCCTACGAGCAGTACTTC
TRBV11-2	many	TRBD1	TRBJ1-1	CASGTGVMNTEAFF	TGTGCCAGCGGGACAGGGGTCATGAACACTGAAGCTTTCTTT
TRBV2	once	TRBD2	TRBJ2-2	CASSWELAGVNTGELFF	TGTGCCAGCAGTTGGGAACTAGCGGGAGTCAACACCGGGGAGCTGTTTTTT
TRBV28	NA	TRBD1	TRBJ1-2	CASTGQGIRVGYTF	TGTGCCAGCACCGGACAGGGGATTAGAGTGGGCTACACCTTC
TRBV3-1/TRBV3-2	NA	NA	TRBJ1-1	CASSQGWFRGDTEAFF	TGTGCCAGCAGCCAAGGTTGGTTCAGGGGAGACACTGAAGCTTTCTTT
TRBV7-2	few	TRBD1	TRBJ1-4	CASSVRQGPNEKLFF	TGTGCCAGCAGCGTGAGACAGGGCCCTAATGAAAAACTGTTTTTT
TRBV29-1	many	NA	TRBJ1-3	CSVGTSSSGNTIYF	TGCAGCGTTGGGACTTCAAGCTCTGGAAACACCATATATTTT
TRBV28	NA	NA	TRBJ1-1	CASSLWGRGVTEAFF	TGTGCCAGCAGTTTATGGGGGAGGGGAGTAACTGAAGCTTTCTTT
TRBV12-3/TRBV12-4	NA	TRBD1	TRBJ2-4	CAITMGQGNIQYF	TGTGCCATTACGATGGGACAGGGGAACATTCAGTACTTC
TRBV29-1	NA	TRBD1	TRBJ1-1	CSVKGASVAEAFF	TGCAGCGTTAAGGGGGCTAGTGTCGCTGAAGCTTTCTTT
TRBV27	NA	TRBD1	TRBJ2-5	CASSSNDRAETQYF	TGTGCCAGCAGTTCCAACGACAGGGCGGAGACCCAGTACTTC
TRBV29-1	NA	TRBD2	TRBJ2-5	CSVEWGIRPSGTKGETQYF	TGCAGCGTTGAGTGGGGGATTAGGCCTAGCGGGACTAAGGGGGAGACCCAGTACTTC
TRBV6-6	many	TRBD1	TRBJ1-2	CASSAIQGANYGYTF	TGTGCCAGCAGTGCCATACAGGGGGCTAACTATGGCTACACCTTC
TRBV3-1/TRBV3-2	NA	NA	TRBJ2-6	CASSQDASGANVLTF	TGTGCCAGCAGCCAAGATGCGTCTGGGGCCAACGTCCTGACTTTC
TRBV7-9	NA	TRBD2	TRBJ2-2	CASSIGGAPGGELFF	TGTGCCAGCAGCATCGGGGGGGCCCCAGGTGGGGAGCTGTTTTTT
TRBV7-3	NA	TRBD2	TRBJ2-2	CASSLRAGRGTGELFF	TGTGCCAGCAGCTTAAGGGCTGGGAGGGGCACCGGGGAGCTGTTTTTT
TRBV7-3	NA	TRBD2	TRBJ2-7	CASSLTAGGSEQYF	TGTGCCAGCAGCTTAACAGCGGGAGGGTCCGAGCAGTACTTC
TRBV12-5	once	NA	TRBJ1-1	CASGWYSAGGNTEAFF	TGTGCTAGTGGTTGGTACAGCGCCGGAGGGAACACTGAAGCTTTCTTT
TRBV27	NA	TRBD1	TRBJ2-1	CASRRTGGVNEQFF	TGTGCCAGCAGGCGGACAGGGGGGGTAAATGAGCAGTTCTTC
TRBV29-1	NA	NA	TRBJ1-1	CSACRGGNTEAFF	TGCAGCGCCTGTCGAGGGGGGAACACTGAAGCTTTCTTT
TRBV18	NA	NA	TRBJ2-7	CASSPEGASLYEQYF	TGTGCCAGCTCACCGGAAGGGGCCTCCCTCTACGAGCAGTACTTC
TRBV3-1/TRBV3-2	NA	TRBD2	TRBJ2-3	CASSSGLVDTQYF	TGTGCCAGCAGTTCCGGACTAGTGGATACGCAGTATTTT
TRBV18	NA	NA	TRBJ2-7	CASSPPKAVGEQYF	TGTGCCAGCTCACCACCGAAGGCGGTGGGCGAGCAGTACTTC
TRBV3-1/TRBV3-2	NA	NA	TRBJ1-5	CASSQGQFNQPQHF	TGTGCCAGCAGCCAAGGACAGTTCAATCAGCCCCAGCATTTT
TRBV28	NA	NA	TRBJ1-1	CASTPGQAFF	TGTGCCAGCACCCCAGGCCAAGCTTTCTTT
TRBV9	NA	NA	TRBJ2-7	CASSVDGGAQPYEQYF	TGTGCCAGCAGCGTAGATGGAGGGGCCCAACCCTACGAGCAGTACTTC
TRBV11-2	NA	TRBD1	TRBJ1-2	CASSLRDSYGYTF	TGTGCCAGCAGCCTCCGGGACAGCTATGGCTACACCTTC
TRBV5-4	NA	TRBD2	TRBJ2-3	CASSRLAGGTTDTQYF	TGTGCCAGCAGCCGACTAGCGGGAGGGACCACAGATACGCAGTATTTT
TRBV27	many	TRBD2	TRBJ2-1	CASSLSGDYNEQFF	TGTGCCAGCAGTCTCAGCGGGGATTACAATGAGCAGTTCTTC
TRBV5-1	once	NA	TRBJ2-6	CASSGHVSGANVLTF	TGCGCCAGCAGCGGACACGTCTCTGGGGCCAACGTCCTGACTTTC
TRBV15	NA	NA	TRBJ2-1	CATSRGLGLAKGEQFF	TGTGCCACCAGCAGAGGCCTCGGGCTAGCGAAGGGTGAGCAGTTCTTC
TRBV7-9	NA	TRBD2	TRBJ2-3	CAEWTSGRHVDTQYF	TGTGCCGAGTGGACTAGCGGGAGGCATGTAGATACGCAGTATTTT
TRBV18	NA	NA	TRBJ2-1	CASSPGAGLGGEQFF	TGTGCCAGCTCACCAGGAGCCGGGCTCGGGGGTGAGCAGTTCTTC
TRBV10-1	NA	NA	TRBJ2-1	CASSELIGVGYNEQFF	TGCGCCAGCAGTGAGCTTATCGGAGTGGGCTACAATGAGCAGTTCTTC
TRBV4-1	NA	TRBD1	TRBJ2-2	CASSPRDRSNTGELFF	TGCGCCAGCAGCCCAAGGGACAGATCAAACACCGGGGAGCTGTTTTTT
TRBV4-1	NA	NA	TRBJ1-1	CASSQEIGAMNTEAFF	TGCGCCAGCAGCCAAGAGATAGGGGCTATGAACACTGAAGCTTTCTTT
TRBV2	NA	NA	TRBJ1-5	CASKQGGQPQHF	TGTGCCAGCAAGCAGGGAGGCCAGCCCCAGCATTTT
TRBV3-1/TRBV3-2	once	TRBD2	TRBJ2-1	CASTTVPRPLASGSNEQFF	TGTGCCAGCACTACAGTCCCTCGTCCCCTTGCTAGCGGGAGTAATGAGCAGTTCTTC